The entry that follows covers one T cell receptor (beta chain) sequence. This entry belongs to a study of blood T cell repertoires in COVID-19. Study background: Both acute and convalescent COVID-19 samples were obtained from the United States, Italy and Spain. Sources were T cells, B-cell-depleted T cells, or PBMCs; the material itself was cDNA or gDNA.

Original processing methods: Quantification of nucleated cells was approximated via reference gene primer amplification. Assay used: immunoSEQ multiplex PCR; TCRdb lists only in-frame clones, some missing. D and trimming come from the DNA, and the V and J calls and clone size come from that table. The data contain around 190,000 clones, around nine tenths of them singletons. Germline V gene data show CDR1 as MNHEY and CDR2 as SVGAGI. The CDR3 spans 13 residues. J was trimmed by 2 bases and V by 10 bases; bases with no gene match: 4. The rearrangement uses TRBV6-5 and TRBJ1-3, with 8 positions matching TRBD1. Specimen: peripheral blood. The origin of this receptor is a man younger than 35 with active or convalescent COVID-19. The CDR3 spells CATEQGAGNTIYF. The DNA for the CDR3 is TGTGCCACAGAACAGGGGGCTGGAAACACCATATATTTT.